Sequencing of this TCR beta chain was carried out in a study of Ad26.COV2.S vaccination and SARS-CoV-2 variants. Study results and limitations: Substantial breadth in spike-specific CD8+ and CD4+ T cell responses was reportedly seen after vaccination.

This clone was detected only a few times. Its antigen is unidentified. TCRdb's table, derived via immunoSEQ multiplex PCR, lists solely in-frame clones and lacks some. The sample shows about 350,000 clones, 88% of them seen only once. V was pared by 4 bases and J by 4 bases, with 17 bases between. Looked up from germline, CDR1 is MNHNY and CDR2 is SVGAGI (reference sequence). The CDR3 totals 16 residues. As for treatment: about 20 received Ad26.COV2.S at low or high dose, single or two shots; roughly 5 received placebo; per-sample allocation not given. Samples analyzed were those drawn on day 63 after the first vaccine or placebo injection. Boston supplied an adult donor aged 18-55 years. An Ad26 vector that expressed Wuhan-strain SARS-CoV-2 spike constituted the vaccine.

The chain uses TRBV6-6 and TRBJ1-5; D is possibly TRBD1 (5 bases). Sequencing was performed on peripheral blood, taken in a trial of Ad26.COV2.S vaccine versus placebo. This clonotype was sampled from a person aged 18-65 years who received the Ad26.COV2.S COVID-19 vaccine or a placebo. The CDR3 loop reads CASSSTGGEQNQPQHF. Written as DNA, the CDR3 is TGTGCCAGCAGTTCTACCGGGGGGGAGCAGAATCAGCCCCAGCATTTT.